This T cell receptor (beta chain) was profiled in a study of cytomegalovirus exposure and HLA in healthy donors. Study-wide points: Most CMV-associated TCR beta chains appeared HLA-restricted in a later analysis. The Asian-associated ancestry cluster reportedly had fewer N-insertions than the roughly 670-donor mean in a later analysis. Altogether, some 160 TCR beta chains were recorded as cytomegalovirus-associated. In a later analysis, common viral pathogens appeared linked to several of the most significant clusters.

Trimming stripped 3 bases from V and 2 bases from J, with 14 bases between. The CDR3 has 16 residues. Germline V gives CDR1 ENHRY, CDR2 SYGVKD. Both 60 Vbeta primers and 13 Jbeta primers went into the PCR. Clones were read by immunoSEQ multiplex PCR, and TCRdb kept only the in-frame ones, dropping some. The repertoire holds around 200,000 clones, with 75% to 85% as singletons. With regard to this clone: Its target is unknown.

The chain employs TRBV10-3 and TRBJ1-5; a weak D match, TRBD1 (5 bases). The clonotype originates from a woman aged 55 to 70 in good health and CMV-seropositive. Sequencing was performed on PBMCs. The CDR3 DNA is TGTGCCATCAGTGAACGCCAGGGAGGGCGCAATCAGCCCCAGCATTTT. It specifies CAISERQGGRNQPQHF.